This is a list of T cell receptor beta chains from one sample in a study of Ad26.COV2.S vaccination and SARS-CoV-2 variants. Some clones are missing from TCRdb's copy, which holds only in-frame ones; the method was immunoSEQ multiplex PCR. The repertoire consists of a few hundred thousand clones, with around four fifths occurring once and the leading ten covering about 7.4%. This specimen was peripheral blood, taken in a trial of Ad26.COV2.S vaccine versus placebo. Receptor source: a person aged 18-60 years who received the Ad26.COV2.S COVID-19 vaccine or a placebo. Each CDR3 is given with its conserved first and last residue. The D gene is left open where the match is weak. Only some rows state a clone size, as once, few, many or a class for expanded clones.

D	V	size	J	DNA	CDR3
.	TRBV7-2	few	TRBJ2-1	TGTGCCAGCAGCGTAGGGCCCAAGGATGAGCAGTTCTTC	CASSVGPKDEQFF
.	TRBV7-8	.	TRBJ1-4	TGTGCCAGCGGACAATCAGGGTTAACTAATGAAAAACTGTTTTTT	CASGQSGLTNEKLFF
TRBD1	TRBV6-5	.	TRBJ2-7	TGTGCCAGCAGTTATATGCCGGGACAGGGTGCCGAGCAGTACTTC	CASSYMPGQGAEQYF
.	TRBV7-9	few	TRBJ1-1	TGTGCCAGCAGCTCGGGGCGGGATATGAACACTGAAGCTTTCTTT	CASSSGRDMNTEAFF
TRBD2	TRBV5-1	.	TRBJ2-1	TGCGCCAGCAGCGCTAGCGGGAGGGCCGACAATGAGCAGTTCTTC	CASSASGRADNEQFF
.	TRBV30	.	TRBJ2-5	TGTGCCTGGAGCTTCAGTTCCCGGGAGACCCAGTACTTC	CAWSFSSRETQYF
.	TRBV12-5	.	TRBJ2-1	TGTGCTAGTGGTTTGGTGACCGAGTGGGTGTACAATGAGCAGTTCTTC	CASGLVTEWVYNEQFF
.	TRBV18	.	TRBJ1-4	TGTGCCAGCTCACCTTCGTCGGGGGTTTATGAAAAACTGTTTTTT	CASSPSSGVYEKLFF
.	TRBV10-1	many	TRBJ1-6	TGCGCCAGTAGGGGGGGGAAAACGTCACCCCTCCACTTT	CASRGGKTSPLHF
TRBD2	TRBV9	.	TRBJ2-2	TGTGCCAGCAGCGTAATCGCAGCGGGAGGGCCCGGGGAGCTGTTTTTT	CASSVIAAGGPGELFF
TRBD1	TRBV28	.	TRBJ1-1	TGTGCCAGCAGTTTGGGACAGGAAACTGAAGCTTTCTTT	CASSLGQETEAFF
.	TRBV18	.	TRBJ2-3	TGTGCCAGCTCCCCCGGGGGCGTCACAGATACGCAGTATTTT	CASSPGGVTDTQYF
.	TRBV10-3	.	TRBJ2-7	TGTGCCATCAGTGGCAGAGGCCCCGGGGGCGAGCAGTACTTC	CAISGRGPGGEQYF
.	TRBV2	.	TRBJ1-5	TGTGCCAGCAGTGGGGAGAGAGGCAATCAGCCCCAGCATTTT	CASSGERGNQPQHF
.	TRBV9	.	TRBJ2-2	TGTGCCAGCAGCGTAGTTAGCACCACCGGGGAGCTGTTTTTT	CASSVVSTTGELFF
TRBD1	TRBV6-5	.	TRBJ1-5	TGTGCCAGCAGCGGGGACAGTTATAGCAATCAGCCCCAGCATTTT	CASSGDSYSNQPQHF